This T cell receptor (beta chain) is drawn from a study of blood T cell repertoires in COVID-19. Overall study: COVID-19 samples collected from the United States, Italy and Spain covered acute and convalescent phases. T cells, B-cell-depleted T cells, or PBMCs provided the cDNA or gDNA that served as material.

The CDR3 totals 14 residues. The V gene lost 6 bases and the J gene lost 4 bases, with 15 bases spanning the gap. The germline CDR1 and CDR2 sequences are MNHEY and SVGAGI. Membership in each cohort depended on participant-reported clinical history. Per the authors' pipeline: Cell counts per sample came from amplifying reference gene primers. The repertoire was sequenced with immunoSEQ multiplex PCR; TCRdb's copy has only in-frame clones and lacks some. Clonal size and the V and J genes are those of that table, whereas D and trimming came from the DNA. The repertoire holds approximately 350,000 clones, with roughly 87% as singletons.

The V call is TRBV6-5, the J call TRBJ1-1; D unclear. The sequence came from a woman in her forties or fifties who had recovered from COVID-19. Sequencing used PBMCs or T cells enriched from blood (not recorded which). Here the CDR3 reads CASRTEGMGTEAFF. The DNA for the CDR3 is TGTGCCAGCAGGACCGAGGGTATGGGCACTGAAGCTTTCTTT.